Listed below are T cell receptor beta chains from one sample, sequenced in a study of cytomegalovirus exposure and HLA in healthy donors. Only in-frame clones appear in the TCRdb table, and some are missing; sequencing was by immunoSEQ multiplex PCR. The sample shows 95,000 to 150,000 clones, around three quarters of them seen only once. Sequences were obtained from PBMCs. The receptors originated from a female donor in good health and CMV-seronegative. Both conserved end residues are part of each CDR3. Fields, in order: V gene, J gene, clone size, CDR3 protein. Size is omitted from some rows. Given values are once, few, many or a class for expanded clones.

>TRBV2|TRBJ1-5|.
CASSGGQSQVQPQHF
>TRBV9|TRBJ2-7|.
CASSVSQGPYEQYF
>TRBV7-6|TRBJ2-6|.
CASRGGSPGANVLTF
>TRBV5-5|TRBJ1-1|.
CASSSQGAGWVNTEAFF
>TRBV27|TRBJ2-7|.
CASRGLAGGVEQYF
>TRBV7-9|TRBJ1-1|.
CASGSGSPNTEAFF
>TRBV4-1|TRBJ1-2|.
CASSPSTGTEGRTF
>TRBV10-3|TRBJ2-4|.
CAISVGGSSIQYF
>TRBV5-4|TRBJ2-2|.
CASSLEAGGSNTGELFF
>TRBV19|TRBJ1-4|.
CARRGTGEATNEKLFF
>TRBV19|TRBJ1-5|.
CASSNSQGAKPQHF
>TRBV5-8|TRBJ2-5|.
CASSLALEGAGEETQYF
>TRBV29-1|TRBJ2-1|.
CSVSPPHEQFF
>TRBV6-1|TRBJ1-4|.
CASSEARKAVNEKLFF
>TRBV7-8|TRBJ2-7|.
CASSRLPGQTSYEQYF
>TRBV19|TRBJ1-5|.
CASSVDRASNQPQHF
>TRBV2|TRBJ1-4|few
CASRTGGDEKLFF
>TRBV5-6|TRBJ2-2|.
CASSWILAGESNGELFF
>TRBV2|TRBJ2-7|.
CASKDSTYYEQYF
>TRBV5-4|TRBJ2-1|once
CASSAADRDNEQFF
>TRBV5-1|TRBJ2-3|.
CASSFFGQSTDTQYF
>TRBV28|TRBJ1-5|.
CASGTENQPQHF
>TRBV6-5|TRBJ1-1|.
CASSSGVLKLNTEAFF
>TRBV9|TRBJ1-2|.
CASSLEGAEPGYTF
>TRBV11-1|TRBJ2-5|.
CASSWSGEETQYF
>TRBV28|TRBJ2-5|.
CASSLRAGELQETQYF
>TRBV5-4|TRBJ2-1|.
CASSPPAGAYNEQFF
>TRBV6-1|TRBJ1-1|once
CASSYKGIWTEAFF
>TRBV11-2|TRBJ2-1|.
CASSLELGTSSQFF
>TRBV9|TRBJ2-1|.
CASSETRLAGDNEQFF
>TRBV27|.|.
CASSLGTRSSEQYF
>TRBV5-4|TRBJ2-7|.
CASSLESGRQYEQYF
>TRBV6-1|TRBJ1-2|.
CASGDRPSRYTF
>TRBV7-9|TRBJ2-2|.
CASSPDGTARSTGELFF
>TRBV19|TRBJ2-2|once
CASSIETGTGGLLTGELFF
>TRBV4-1|TRBJ1-5|few
CASSQVWGDQPQHF
>TRBV6-5|TRBJ1-2|once
CASSLGGRGYTF